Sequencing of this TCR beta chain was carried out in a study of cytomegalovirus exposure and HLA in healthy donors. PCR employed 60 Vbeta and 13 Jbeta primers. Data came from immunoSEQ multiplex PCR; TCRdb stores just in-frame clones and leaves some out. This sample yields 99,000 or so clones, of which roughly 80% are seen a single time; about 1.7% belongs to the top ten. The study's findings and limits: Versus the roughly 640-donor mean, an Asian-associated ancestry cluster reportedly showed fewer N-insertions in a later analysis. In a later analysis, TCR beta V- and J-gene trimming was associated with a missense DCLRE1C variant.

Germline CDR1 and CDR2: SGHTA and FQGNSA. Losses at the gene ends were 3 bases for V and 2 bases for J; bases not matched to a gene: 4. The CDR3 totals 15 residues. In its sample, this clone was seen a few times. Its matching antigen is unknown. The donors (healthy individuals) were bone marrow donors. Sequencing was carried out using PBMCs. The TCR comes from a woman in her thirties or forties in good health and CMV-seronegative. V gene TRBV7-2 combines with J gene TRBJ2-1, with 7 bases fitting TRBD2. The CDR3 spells CASSFLSGAYNEQFF. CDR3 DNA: TGTGCCAGCAGCTTCTTAAGCGGGGCCTACAATGAGCAGTTCTTC.